Below are 24 T cell receptor beta chains sequenced from a single sample in a study of blood T cell repertoires in COVID-19. The table came from immunoSEQ multiplex PCR; TCRdb's copy has only in-frame clones and leaves some out. The repertoire has 150,000 to 200,000 clones, 65% to 90% of them found once; the top ten carry about 7.7%. Sequencing was performed on peripheral blood. The receptor set was obtained from a woman aged 40 to 55 with COVID-19, enrolled during active disease.

This clone showed up just a few times. The gene calls are TRBV5-6 and TRBJ2-1, with D possibly being TRBD1 (5 bases). CDR1 is SGHDT, CDR2 YYEEEE, per germline. This CDR3 has 13 residues. The V gene lost 0 bases and the J gene lost 4 bases, with 5 bases spanning the gap. The CDR3 nucleotides read TGTGCCAGCAGCTTGGGACAGTACAATGAGCAGTTCTTC. It encodes CASSLGQYNEQFF.

The chain is built from TRBV7-8 and TRBJ2-3; 9 bases are a match to TRBD1. CDR1 and CDR2 (germline): SGHVS, FQNEAQ. Trimming took 4 bases from V and 3 from J; bases not matched to a gene: 5. This CDR3 contains 15 residues. CDR3 amino acids: CASSYRGRRTDTQYF. DNA of the CDR3: TGTGCCAGCAGCTACAGGGGGCGCAGGACAGATACGCAGTATTTT.

This clone is categorized as medium-sized (0.01 to 0.1%). The J gene is TRBJ2-7, the V gene TRBV29-1; 9 bases agree with TRBD2. The CDR3 loop spans 13 amino acids. V gave up 6 bases and J gave up 4 bases; unmatched junction bases: 7. Per the germline V gene, CDR1 is SQVTM and CDR2 is ANQGSEA. The CDR3 DNA follows: TGCAGCGTGGGACTAGCTTCGGTGTACGAGCAGTACTTC. Translation gives CSVGLASVYEQYF.

The rearrangement links TRBV28 to TRBJ2-4; 7 positions agree with TRBD1. Germline V gives CDR1 MDHEN, CDR2 SYDVKM. Losses at the gene ends were 5 bases for V and 8 bases for J; bases not matched to a gene: 12. CDR3 length: 15 amino acids. CDR3 sequence reads: CASSGQARLSDIQYF. CDR3 bases: TGTGCCAGCAGTGGACAGGCTCGGCTGTCGGACATTCAGTACTTC.

The chain links TRBV15 to TRBJ2-5; a possible D gene is TRBD1 (5 bases). Germline CDR1 and CDR2: LNHNV and YYDKDF (reference sequence). V lost 2 bases, J lost 5 bases, and 6 bases lay in between. There are 12 residues in the CDR3. In DNA form, the CDR3 reads TGTGCCACCAGCAGAAGGGGTGAGACCCAGTACTTC. It yields the protein CATSRRGETQYF.

The chain uses TRBV18 and TRBJ2-5, with TRBD1 matching over 9 bases. This CDR3 is built from 13 residues. CDR1 and CDR2 (germline): KGHSH, LQKENI. J lost 4 bases, V lost 5 bases, and 2 bases had no gene match. In DNA, the CDR3 is TGTGCCAGCTCAGGGACAGGGCTAGAGACCCAGTACTTC. It translates to CASSGTGLETQYF.

The chain has TRBV5-6 and TRBJ1-1; perhaps TRBD1 as D (5 bases). The V end was cut by 5 bases, the J end by 0 bases, with 11 bases between. The CDR3 contains 14 residues. The germline V gene encodes CDR1 SGHDT and CDR2 YYEEEE. The CDR3 loop is CASSSQVLNTEAFF. The DNA for the CDR3 is TGTGCCAGCAGTTCACAGGTATTGAACACTGAAGCTTTCTTT.

The rearrangement uses TRBV19 and TRBJ1-3; D ambiguous. Trimming cost V 8 bases and J 1 base, with 9 bases left between them. The CDR3 length is 13 residues. Germline V CDR1 and CDR2: LNHDA, SQIVND (reference sequence). CDR3 in DNA: TGTGCCAGTTGCGGGATATCTGGAAACACCATATATTTT. Translation: CASCGISGNTIYF.

This clone was picked up one time. The chain recombines TRBV28 with TRBJ1-5, with no clear D. This CDR3 comprises 15 residues. V was pared by 2 bases and J by 4 bases, with 12 bases between. From germline, CDR1 is MDHEN and CDR2 SYDVKM. The CDR3 region is CASSLQVGPNQPQHF. The CDR3 DNA reads as TGTGCCAGCAGTTTACAGGTCGGTCCGAATCAGCCCCAGCATTTT. The full variable domain, in which reference TRBV28 and TRBJ1-5 provide the parts outside the CDR3, is DVKVTQSSRYLVKRTGEKVFLECVQDMDHENMFWYRQDPGLGLRLIYFSYDVKMKEKGDIPEGYSVSREKKERFSLILESASTNQTSMYLCASSLQVGPNQPQHFGDGTRLSIL.

CDR3 in amino acids: CASSESGENTGELFF. The DNA of the CDR3 is TGTGCCAGCAGTGAGAGTGGAGAGAACACCGGGGAGCTGTTTTTT. The J gene is TRBJ2-2, the V gene TRBV2; unclear D gene. V lost 3 bases and J 1 base, leaving 9 bases between the germline ends. CDR1 is SNHLY, CDR2 FYNNEI, per germline. The CDR3 extends over 15 amino acids.

This chain uses TRBV4-1 with TRBJ1-4; a weak D match, TRBD1 (5 bases). Germline V lookup: CDR1 MGHRA, CDR2 YSYEKL. The V end lost 1 base, the J end lost 7 bases, and 13 bases lay between the germline ends. This CDR3 has 15 residues. CDR3: CASSQGGAGGEKLFF. Here the CDR3 DNA reads TGCGCCAGCAGCCAAGGTGGGGCGGGGGGTGAAAAACTGTTTTTT.

The chain joins TRBV7-8 to TRBJ2-5, with D maybe TRBD2 (6 bases). This CDR3 has 15 residues. V gave up 4 bases and J gave up 3 bases, with 15 bases separating them. The germline V gene encodes CDR1 SGHVS and CDR2 FQNEAQ. CDR3: CASSSNTLAEETQYF. As DNA, the CDR3 is TGTGCCAGCAGCTCTAACACATTAGCGGAAGAGACCCAGTACTTC.

The rearrangement uses TRBV9 and TRBJ2-1; 15 nucleotides match TRBD2. The trim removed 4 bases at V and 10 bases at J, leaving 6 bases unmatched. Per the germline V gene, CDR1 is SGDLS and CDR2 is YYNGEE. The CDR3 spans 15 residues. Here the CDR3 reads CASSPGLAGGGEQFF. The CDR3 region has the DNA TGTGCCAGCAGCCCGGGACTAGCGGGGGGCGGGGAGCAGTTCTTC.

The chain links TRBV10-3 to TRBJ1-1; the D gene is possibly TRBD1 (5 bases). CDR1 ENHRY and CDR2 SYGVKD come from the germline V gene. V was shortened by 10 bases and J by 3 bases, with 9 bases between the two germline ends. This CDR3 comprises 11 residues. As DNA, the CDR3 is TGTGCCACGGGGGGAGACACTGAAGCTTTCTTT. Translating gives CATGGDTEAFF.

V is TRBV30 and J is TRBJ2-5; possibly TRBD2 for D (6 bases). CDR3 length equals 11 residues. Deletions cut 4 bases from V and 7 bases from J, with 10 bases between. Per the germline V gene, CDR1 is GTSNPN and CDR2 is SVGIG (reference sequence). DNA of the CDR3: TGTGCCTGGATGTCGGGGGTGACCCAGTACTTC. It codes for CAWMSGVTQYF. Supplemented by reference TRBV30 and TRBJ2-5, the full variable domain reads SQTIHQWPATLVQPVGSPLSLECTVEGTSNPNLYWYRQAAGRGLQLLFYSVGIGQISSEVPQNLSASRPQDRQFILSSKKLLLSDSGFYLCAWMSGVTQYFGPGTRLLVL.

This clone showed up just once. The V call is TRBV14, the J call TRBJ1-2; D gene uncertain. Germline V gene lookup returns CDR1 SGHDN and CDR2 FVKESK. The CDR3 consists of 15 residues. Deletions cut 4 bases from V and 0 bases from J, with 12 bases between. The CDR3 nucleotides are TGTGCCAGCAGCCCCAACCGCGGCGCTAACTATGGCTACACCTTC. Translated, it gives CASSPNRGANYGYTF.

V and J are TRBV5-1 and TRBJ2-3; tentative D call: TRBD2 (6 bases). CDR3 length: 14 amino acids. V was cut by 4 bases and J by 5 bases, with 14 bases left in between. Germline CDR1 and CDR2: SGHRS and YFSETQ. The CDR3, as DNA: TGCGCCAGCAGCCCATTGGACGGGAGAGATACGCAGTATTTT. Protein sequence: CASSPLDGRDTQYF.

The chain has TRBV2 and TRBJ1-3; TRBD1 is a possible D gene (5 bases). Deletions cut 9 bases from V and 4 bases from J, with 13 bases between. CDR3 length: 13 residues. CDR1 is SNHLY and CDR2 is FYNNEI in the germline V gene. The CDR3 region is CARGEGVGNTIYF. The CDR3 DNA sequence: TGTGCCAGAGGGGAAGGCGTCGGAAACACCATATATTTT.

V gene TRBV30 combines with J gene TRBJ2-1; D is possibly TRBD1 (5 bases). This CDR3 contains 12 residues. The germline V gene encodes CDR1 GTSNPN and CDR2 SVGIG (reference sequence). V was clipped by 4 bases and J by 9 bases, with 13 bases between them. Here the CDR3 DNA reads TGTGCCTGGACATTTTTGGGGCCTGAGCAGTTCTTC. Translated, it gives CAWTFLGPEQFF.

The rearrangement links TRBV3-1 (or the pseudogene TRBV3-2) to TRBJ2-7, with a weak D call TRBD2 (6 bases). The CDR3 is 17 residues long. Per germline, CDR1 LGHDT and CDR2 YNNKEL (reference sequence). V was cut by 5 bases and J by 6 bases, with 26 bases left in between. The CDR3 sequence is CASSTIKNREKAFEQYF. The CDR3 nucleotides read TGTGCCAGCAGCACAATAAAAAACCGGGAGAAGGCTTTCGAGCAGTACTTC.

The chain carries TRBV9 and TRBJ1-1, with D perhaps TRBD1 (5 bases). Trimming shortened V by 4 bases and J by 5 bases, and 15 bases separated the two germline ends. Germline V CDR1 and CDR2: SGDLS, YYNGEE. The CDR3 is 14 amino acids. CDR3 protein: CASSPQAFRTEAFF. As DNA, the CDR3 is TGTGCCAGCAGCCCACAGGCGTTTCGAACTGAAGCTTTCTTT.

This clone appeared once. J is TRBJ1-4 and V is TRBV18; D unclear. The V end lost 4 bases, the J end lost 5 bases, and 8 bases lay between the germline ends. Per the germline V gene, CDR1 is KGHSH and CDR2 is LQKENI. The CDR3 loop spans 13 amino acids. The CDR3 sequence: CASSRSRNEKLFF. The CDR3 region has the DNA TGTGCCAGCTCACGATCTAGAAATGAAAAACTGTTTTTT.

This clone was seen only a few times. The chain couples TRBV29-1 to TRBJ1-2; D perhaps matches TRBD1 (5 bases). The germline V and J ends were trimmed by 5 bases and 4 bases, with 14 bases remaining between them. This CDR3 contains 13 residues. In germline, CDR1 is SQVTM, CDR2 ANQGSEA. CDR3 nucleotides: TGCAGCGTTACCGGGGGGGGTAGCTATGGCTACACCTTC. This codes for CSVTGGGSYGYTF.

The chain couples TRBV5-6 to TRBJ2-5, with 10 bases that match TRBD2. Germline CDR1 is SGHDT and CDR2 is YYEEEE. CDR3 length equals 16 residues. Trimming took 4 bases from V and 2 from J; bases not matched to a gene: 8. CDR3 in amino acids: CASSHGLAETQETQYF. For the CDR3, the DNA is TGTGCCAGCAGCCACGGACTAGCGGAAACTCAAGAGACCCAGTACTTC.